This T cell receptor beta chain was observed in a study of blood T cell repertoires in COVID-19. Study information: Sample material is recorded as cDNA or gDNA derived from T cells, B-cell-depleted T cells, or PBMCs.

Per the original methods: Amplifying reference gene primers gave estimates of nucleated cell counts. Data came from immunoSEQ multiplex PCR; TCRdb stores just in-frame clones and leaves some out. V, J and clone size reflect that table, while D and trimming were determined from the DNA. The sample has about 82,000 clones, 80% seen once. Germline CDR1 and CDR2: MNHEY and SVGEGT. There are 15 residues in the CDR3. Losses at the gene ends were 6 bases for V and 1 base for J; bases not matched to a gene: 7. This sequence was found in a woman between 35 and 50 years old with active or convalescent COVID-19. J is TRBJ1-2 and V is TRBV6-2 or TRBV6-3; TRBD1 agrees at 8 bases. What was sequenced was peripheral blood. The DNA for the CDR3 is TGTGCCAGCAGCTTCCGGACAGGGCTTAACTATGGCTACACCTTC. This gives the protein CASSFRTGLNYGYTF.